This entry concerns a single T cell receptor (beta chain). Its antigen is still unknown. The data stem from a study of T cell responses to AZD1222 COVID-19 vaccine. Study-wide background: Second doses at about 4 or about 12 weeks were pooled. Findings and limits, study-wide: Just a handful of AZD1222 recipients tested seropositive at baseline. White British donors predominated, females outnumbered males, and clonal diversity was possibly underestimated.

The table came from immunoSEQ multiplex PCR; TCRdb's copy has only in-frame clones and leaves some out. The data show roughly 100,000 clones, about four fifths seen once. V shed 0 bases, J shed 8 bases, and the junction held 5 bases outside the gene matches. There are 14 residues in the CDR3. The germline gives CDR1 SGHNT, CDR2 YYREEE (reference sequence). Sequencing used peripheral blood, obtained on day 0 of AZD1222 vaccination. This chain links TRBV5-4 with TRBJ1-2, with 9 bases lining up with TRBD1. The sequence was collected from an adult in good health. CDR3: CASSLGGQGGGYTF. CDR3 in DNA: TGTGCCAGCAGCTTGGGGGGACAGGGCGGCGGCTACACCTTC.